This entry lists 11 T cell receptor beta chains sequenced from one sample in a study of T cell changes during pregnancy in multiple sclerosis. Method: immunoSEQ multiplex PCR; TCRdb's copy keeps in-frame clones and lacks some. Of 60,000 to 85,000 clones in the sample, about nine tenths were seen once. Specimen: peripheral blood, collected in the second trimester of pregnancy. These receptors were collected from a female donor with multiple sclerosis, enrolled in a pregnancy study.

The V call is TRBV7-8, the J call TRBJ2-7, with 11 bases fitting TRBD2. This CDR3 spans 16 amino acids. The V gene end was trimmed by 2 bases and the J gene end by 7 bases; junction bases not matched to a gene: 10. Germline V gives CDR1 SGHVS, CDR2 FQNEAQ. For the CDR3, the DNA is TGTGCCAGCAGCTTAACCCTGACTAGCGGGACGGGGGAGCAGTACTTC. Translation gives CASSLTLTSGTGEQYF.

CDR3 residues: CASSLAVSGSGQETQYF. CDR3 DNA: TGCGCCAGCAGCTTGGCCGTTAGCGGGAGTGGCCAAGAGACCCAGTACTTC. This rearrangement joins TRBV5-1 to TRBJ2-5; 9 bases align to TRBD2. The CDR3 consists of 17 residues. Germline lookup yields CDR1 SGHRS and CDR2 YFSETQ. The ends lost 0 bases at V and 1 base at J; junction bases unmatched: 7.

V usage is TRBV7-2 and J usage is TRBJ2-1; 8 positions agree with TRBD2. V shed 7 bases and J 7 bases; nucleotides not matched to a gene: 12. This CDR3 region has 15 residues. In germline, CDR1 is SGHTA, CDR2 FQGNSA. CDR3 region: CASNLGAGLENEQFF. The CDR3 bases are TGTGCCAGCAACCTAGGGGCGGGACTAGAAAATGAGCAGTTCTTC.

V is TRBV30 and J is TRBJ1-1, with D perhaps TRBD1 (6 bases). V was trimmed by 4 bases and J by 9 bases, leaving 21 bases between them. This CDR3 contains 14 residues. The V gene's germline CDR1 is GTSNPN and CDR2 SVGIG (reference sequence). CDR3: CAWTFPGGGFQAFF. The CDR3 nucleotides read TGTGCCTGGACTTTTCCGGGGGGGGGCTTTCAAGCTTTCTTT.

The rearrangement joins TRBV7-2 to TRBJ2-3, with 7 positions matching TRBD2. V was clipped by 5 bases and J by 2 bases; unmatched bases: 10. The CDR3 runs to 16 residues. The germline CDR1 and CDR2 sequences are SGHTA and FQGNSA. The CDR3 spells CASSQGSGTLTDTQYF. CDR3 coding DNA: TGTGCCAGCAGCCAGGGAAGCGGGACCCTCACAGATACGCAGTATTTT.

The chain has TRBV30 and TRBJ1-1; maybe TRBD1 (5 bases). The V and J ends lost 2 bases and 0 bases respectively, with 19 bases between them. The CDR3 is 17 residues long. CDR1 is GTSNPN, CDR2 SVGIG, per germline (reference sequence). CDR3 in DNA: TGTGCCTGGAGTCTCGACAGATACTTCTTAATGAACACTGAAGCTTTCTTT. Residues: CAWSLDRYFLMNTEAFF.

The J gene is TRBJ1-5, the V gene TRBV6-1; 8 bases align to TRBD1. This CDR3 contains 19 residues. CDR1 and CDR2 (germline): MNHNS, SASEGT. Trimming cost V 4 bases and J 0 bases; bases outside gene matches: 14. As DNA, the CDR3 is TGTGCCAGCAGTGTACCCCGGGACAGGTATAGAATTAGCAATCAGCCCCAGCATTTT. Its protein is CASSVPRDRYRISNQPQHF.

The rearrangement joins TRBV7-2 to TRBJ2-5; weak D call: TRBD1 (6 bases). The CDR3 totals 14 residues. Trimming cost V 5 bases and J 1 base, with 11 bases left between them. Germline-derived CDR1 and CDR2 are SGHTA and FQGNSA. The DNA for the CDR3 is TGTGCCAGCAGCCCAGGACAGCGCCAAGAGACCCAGTACTTC. Amino acids: CASSPGQRQETQYF.

CDR3 protein: CASSSAPSGGTDTQYF. For the CDR3, the DNA is TGTGCCAGCAGTTCCGCTCCTAGCGGGGGGACAGATACGCAGTATTTT. The rearrangement joins TRBV6-5 to TRBJ2-3; 11 nucleotides line up with TRBD2. The length of the CDR3 is 16 residues. V lost 4 bases and J lost 3; bases outside the gene matches: 6. Germline CDR1 and CDR2: MNHEY and SVGAGI.

V usage is TRBV6-1 and J usage is TRBJ2-2, with 8 bases identical to TRBD1. CDR3 size: 15 residues. The V gene's germline CDR1 is MNHNS and CDR2 SASEGT. V shed 3 bases, J shed 6 bases, and the junction held 6 bases outside the gene matches. In DNA form, the CDR3 reads TGTGCCAGCAGTGACAGGGGGCTAAATGCCGGGGAGCTGTTTTTT. This translates into CASSDRGLNAGELFF.

This chain links TRBV30 with TRBJ1-3; 7 bases agree with TRBD1. The CDR3 has 17 amino acids. V lost 0 bases to trimming and J lost 0 bases; unmatched junction nucleotides: 8. The germline gives CDR1 GTSNPN, CDR2 SVGIG (reference sequence). The CDR3 DNA reads TGTGCCTGGAGTGTAAACAGGGGTTCTAACTCTGGAAACACCATATATTTT. Amino acid sequence: CAWSVNRGSNSGNTIYF.